There are a few counts of the clone carrying this T cell receptor (beta chain). Its target is unknown. Assay used: immunoSEQ multiplex PCR; TCRdb lists only in-frame clones, some missing. The table includes 20,000 to 25,000 clones, 85% to 95% detected once. The sample belongs to a study of T cells in tuberculosis. Overall study findings and caveats: GEM motif frequencies gave approximately 70% accuracy; the GMM repertoire gave approximately 90%. Active tuberculosis TCR-alpha repertoires lay closer to GMM-specific TCRs than IGRA-negative controls, suggesting clonal expansion.

There are 15 residues in the CDR3. J was trimmed by 3 bases and V by 4 bases; bases with no gene match: 9. Looked up from germline, CDR1 is SGHRS and CDR2 is YFSETQ. The sequencing sample was made of PBMCs. The chain carries TRBV5-1 and TRBJ2-7; the match to TRBD1 covers 8 bases. This receptor was obtained from a donor aged 5-35 years with latent tuberculosis or without tuberculosis infection. Some clones in this sample may be carry-over from other donors' samples. The DNA for the CDR3 is TGCGCCAGCAGCCCTGCGGACAGGGTAGGCTACGAGCAGTACTTC. This translates into CASSPADRVGYEQYF.